The sequence of this TCR beta chain was determined in a study of technical replicates of blood from a few donors. A word on this clone: The junction departs from the called germline gene at one end, perhaps through a read error.

Sequenced by immunoSEQ multiplex PCR; TCRdb stores in-frame clones only, minus some. This table holds about 44,000 clones, around 97% found once. The CDR3 runs 13 residues. From germline, CDR1 is SGDLS and CDR2 YYNGEE. This chain connects TRBV9 to TRBJ2-3; TRBD2 agrees at 8 bases. The sample comprised T cells isolated from PBMCs. The sequence came from a human donor in good health. CDR3 nucleotides: TGTGCCAGCAGCGCAGGAGCGGGAGCGGCTTTGGATTTT. Translation gives CASSAGAGAALDF.